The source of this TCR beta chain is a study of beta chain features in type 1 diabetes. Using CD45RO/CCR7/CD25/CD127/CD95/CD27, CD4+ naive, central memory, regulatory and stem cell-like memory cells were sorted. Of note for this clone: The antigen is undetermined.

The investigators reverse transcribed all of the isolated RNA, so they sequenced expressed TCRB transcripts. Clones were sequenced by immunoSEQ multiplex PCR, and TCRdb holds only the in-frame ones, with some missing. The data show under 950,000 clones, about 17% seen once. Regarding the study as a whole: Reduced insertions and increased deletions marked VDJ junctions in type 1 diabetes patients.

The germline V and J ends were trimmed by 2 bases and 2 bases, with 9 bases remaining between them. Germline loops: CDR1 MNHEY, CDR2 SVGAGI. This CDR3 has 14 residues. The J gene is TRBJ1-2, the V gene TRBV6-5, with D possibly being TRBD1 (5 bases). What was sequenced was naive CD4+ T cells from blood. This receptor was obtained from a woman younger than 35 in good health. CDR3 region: CASSYDSRNYGYTF. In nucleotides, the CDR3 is TGTGCCAGCAGTTACGACAGTCGGAACTATGGCTACACCTTC.